This TCR beta chain stems from a study of T cell repertoires in cytomegalovirus infection. As for the study in general: Evidence of both CMV infection and a matching HLA type came from public TCR beta signatures.

Trimming at V came to 3 bases and at J to 3 bases, leaving 3 bases not matched to a gene. The CDR3 loop spans 15 amino acids. Each CDR3 protein is one row after TCRdb ran MiXCR on the reads. Of roughly 760,000 distinct CDR3 sequences listed, 35% to 40% are singletons. In this sample, this clonotype turned up a few times. Its antigen is not known. Overall study results and limits: Clonotypes of TCR beta that were HLA-C-restricted and CMV-specific dominated the ex vivo response. Cumulative public TCR beta family frequency identified carriers of CMV plus the relevant HLA.

J is TRBJ2-1 and V is TRBV12-3 or TRBV12-4; 9 bases line up with TRBD2. The sequenced sample was PBMCs. This clonotype originated in a human donor in good health (CMV status not recorded). Some clones in this sample may be carry-over from other donors' samples. CDR3 bases: TGTGCCAGCAGTTTCCATAGCGGGGGCTACAATGAGCAGTTCTTC. It is translated as CASSFHSGGYNEQFF.